This section outlines one T cell receptor (beta chain) sequence together with its context. Antigen: not known. The germline CDR1 and CDR2 sequences are SGHRS and YFSETQ. V shed 1 base, J shed 0 bases, and the junction held 7 bases outside the gene matches. The CDR3 spans 18 residues. Vbeta (60) and Jbeta (13) primers were used in the PCR. The repertoire was sequenced with immunoSEQ multiplex PCR; TCRdb's copy has only in-frame clones and lacks some. Of about 90,000 clones in the sample, roughly 80% were seen once. These data belong to a study of cytomegalovirus exposure and HLA in healthy donors. Background on the study: Among the 300 to 450 genotyped donors, approximately 82% were placed in the Caucasian-associated ancestry cluster.

General study points: The study dropped some indistinguishable V segments, TRBV6-2 and TRBV6-3 among them. Solely CMV serostatus was available to characterize immune exposure. Most TCR beta V segments were productive about 87% or about 30% of the time in an earlier analysis.

The chain couples TRBV5-1 to TRBJ2-2; 9 bases agree with TRBD2. The source material was PBMCs. The receptor comes from a man aged 18 to 29 in good health and CMV-seronegative. The CDR3 DNA follows: TGCGCCAGCAGCTTGTTAGTAGCGGGAGCGCCGAACACCGGGGAGCTGTTTTTT. Encoded protein: CASSLLVAGAPNTGELFF. The full variable domain, in which reference TRBV5-1 and TRBJ2-2 provide the parts outside the CDR3, is KAGVTQTPRYLIKTRGQQVTLSCSPISGHRSVSWYQQTPGQGLQFLFEYFSETQRNKGNFPGRFSGRQFSNSRSEMNVSTLELGDSALYLCASSLLVAGAPNTGELFFGEGSRLTVL.